Shown below are 18 T cell receptor beta chains from a single sample sequenced in a study of neoadjuvant nivolumab and ipilimumab in lung cancer. Produced via immunoSEQ multiplex PCR; TCRdb's table is partial and in-frame only. Of 30,000 or so clones in the sample, approximately 83% were seen once. The material sequenced was tumor tissue, taken after neoadjuvant nivolumab, alone or with ipilimumab, at or shortly before surgery. The receptors come from an adult with non-small cell lung cancer.

The CDR3 coding sequence is TGTGCCAGTGGCCGAGCCCCAGAGACCCAGTACTTC. This gives the protein CASGRAPETQYF. The rearrangement links TRBV6-6 to TRBJ2-5, with D unclear. From germline, CDR1 is MNHNY and CDR2 SVGAGI (reference sequence). The CDR3 sequence is 12 residues long. V dropped 9 bases and J dropped 4 bases, with 12 bases sitting between them.

The V call is TRBV30, the J call TRBJ2-3, with D tentatively TRBD2 (5 bases). Trimming pared 3 bases from V and 4 bases from J, leaving 14 bases between. The V gene's germline CDR1 is GTSNPN and CDR2 SVGIG (reference sequence). This CDR3 spans 14 amino acids. The chain's CDR3 is CAWSTNSVPDTQYF. CDR3 DNA: TGTGCCTGGAGCACGAATAGCGTCCCAGATACGCAGTATTTT.

The chain employs TRBV7-2 and TRBJ2-7; possible D gene TRBD1, 5 bases. Germline CDR1 reads SGHTA; CDR2 reads FQGNSA. The CDR3 totals 15 residues. Trimming took 2 bases from V and 1 from J, leaving 12 bases between them. The CDR3 bases are TGTGCCAGCAGCTTATCAGGGTCGGAGTCCTACGAGCAGTACTTC. It encodes CASSLSGSESYEQYF.

The count of this clone is one. The genes are TRBV4-1 and TRBJ2-2, with 8 bases lining up with TRBD1. Trimming at V came to 4 bases and at J to 0 bases, leaving 10 bases not matched to a gene. The CDR3 consists of 18 residues. Germline lookup yields CDR1 MGHRA and CDR2 YSYEKL. Here the CDR3 reads CASSPPGQGVSNTGELFF. The CDR3 nucleotides are TGCGCCAGCAGCCCTCCTGGACAGGGTGTTTCGAACACCGGGGAGCTGTTTTTT.

V usage is TRBV18 and J usage is TRBJ2-1; weak D call: TRBD2 (5 bases). Germline CDR1 and CDR2: KGHSH and LQKENI. The V gene lost 0 bases and the J gene lost 8 bases, with 17 bases spanning the gap. The CDR3 spans 16 residues. In DNA, the CDR3 is TGTGCCAGCTCACCACCGGGAGCGACCCCATGGGATGAGCAGTTCTTC. Translating gives CASSPPGATPWDEQFF.

This chain connects TRBV2 to TRBJ1-2; perhaps TRBD1 as D (5 bases). This CDR3 contains 15 residues. Between the trimmed V and J ends, which lost 6 bases and 8 bases, there was a span of 22 bases. Germline V lookup: CDR1 SNHLY, CDR2 FYNNEI. The CDR3 DNA sequence: TGTGCCAGCAGCCTTCAGAGTATTGGGGCGAGGGGCTACACCTTC. Protein: CASSLQSIGARGYTF.

This clone has more than one count but fewer than ten. This chain joins TRBV2 and TRBJ2-3; the D is unclear. V lost 7 bases, J lost 2 bases, and 16 bases lay in between. Germline CDR1 reads SNHLY; CDR2 reads FYNNEI. This CDR3 is 15 amino acids long. The CDR3 protein is CASTSGGSYTDTQYF. In nucleotides, the CDR3 is TGTGCCAGCACCTCCGGTGGGTCCTACACAGATACGCAGTATTTT.

This clone was counted between two and nine times. This rearrangement joins TRBV28 to TRBJ2-7; perhaps TRBD1 as D (5 bases). Between the trimmed V and J ends, which lost 1 base and 4 bases, there was a span of 11 bases. CDR1 and CDR2 from the germline V gene are MDHEN and SYDVKM. This CDR3 spans 14 amino acids. The DNA for the CDR3 is TGTGCCAGCAGTTTATTTGTGGGGCCATACGAGCAGTACTTC. Translated: CASSLFVGPYEQYF.

By share of the sample, this clone is medium-sized. The rearrangement uses TRBV7-6 and TRBJ2-6; D is unclear. Trimming left V 1 base short and J 0 bases short, with 13 bases between. CDR1 is SGHVS, CDR2 FNYEAQ, per germline. The CDR3 contains 18 residues. CDR3 sequence: CASSLDGGRYSGANVLTF. The CDR3 coding sequence is TGTGCCAGCAGCTTAGATGGCGGTAGATACTCTGGGGCCAACGTCCTGACTTTC.

This CDR3 is CASSRRSKQGGEAEAFF. The CDR3 DNA reads as TGCGCCAGCAGCCGACGATCAAAACAGGGGGGAGAGGCTGAAGCTTTCTTT. The chain recombines TRBV5-1 with TRBJ1-1; 8 nucleotides line up with TRBD1. The CDR3 is 17 amino acids. V shed 4 bases, J shed 6 bases, and the junction held 17 bases outside the gene matches. Germline lookup yields CDR1 SGHRS and CDR2 YFSETQ.

The chain combines TRBV7-9 with TRBJ2-5; D uncertain. Germline V gene sequence: CDR1 SEHNR, CDR2 FQNEAQ (reference sequence). The length of the CDR3 is 13 residues. V lost 3 bases, J lost 0 bases, and 5 bases lay in between. The CDR3 region is CASSLTYQETQYF. CDR3 DNA: TGTGCCAGCAGCTTGACCTACCAAGAGACCCAGTACTTC.

The chain carries TRBV6-5 and TRBJ2-1; the D gene could be TRBD1 or TRBD2 (7 bases each). Germline lookup yields CDR1 MNHEY and CDR2 SVGAGI. This CDR3 region has 16 residues. Deletions cut 2 bases from V and 6 bases from J, with 17 bases between. This CDR3 is CASSYGQGDYFNEQFF. The CDR3 bases are TGTGCCAGCAGTTACGGGCAGGGGGACTATTTCAATGAGCAGTTCTTC.

The chain carries TRBV29-1 and TRBJ1-2, with 11 bases lining up with TRBD1. V dropped 3 bases and J dropped 7; count of bases not matched to a gene: 4. Germline assignment: CDR1 SQVTM and CDR2 ANQGSEA. The CDR3 consists of 13 residues. The CDR3 coding sequence is TGCAGCGTTGACACGGGACAGGGGGTTGGCTACACCTTC. Translating it yields CSVDTGQGVGYTF.

The chain recombines TRBV5-1 with TRBJ2-7, with no clear D. The CDR3 length is 14 residues. The germline CDR1 and CDR2 sequences are SGHRS and YFSETQ. Trimming removed 0 bases at V and 1 base at J, with 8 bases between. DNA of the CDR3: TGCGCCAGCAGCTTGGCTAGGCCATCCTACGAGCAGTACTTC. This translates into CASSLARPSYEQYF.

This rearrangement joins TRBV5-1 to TRBJ1-5; D is unresolved. The CDR3 runs to 15 residues. CDR1 is SGHRS, CDR2 YFSETQ, per germline. Deletions cut 0 bases from V and 5 bases from J, with 12 bases between. The CDR3: CASSLGGFRDQPQHF. In DNA form, the CDR3 reads TGCGCCAGCAGCTTGGGGGGATTTAGGGATCAGCCCCAGCATTTT.

V usage is TRBV6-5 and J usage is TRBJ2-1, with 9 bases aligning to TRBD1. CDR3 size: 14 residues. The V gene end was trimmed by 5 bases and the J gene end by 8 bases; junction bases not matched to a gene: 7. Germline lookup yields CDR1 MNHEY and CDR2 SVGAGI. CDR3 in DNA: TGTGCCAGCAGTCCGGACAGGGGAGGCGATGAGCAGTTCTTC. Translated: CASSPDRGGDEQFF.

The chain has TRBV29-1 and TRBJ1-2; TRBD1 matches 8 bases. The germline CDR1 and CDR2 sequences are SQVTM and ANQGSEA. V lost 5 bases to trimming and J lost 8 bases; unmatched junction nucleotides: 10. This CDR3 contains 13 residues. The CDR3 is CSVLLQGAEGYTF. DNA for the CDR3: TGCAGCGTTTTATTGCAGGGGGCGGAGGGCTACACCTTC.

The V call is TRBV27, the J call TRBJ2-1, with 10 nucleotides matching TRBD2. Germline V gene lookup returns CDR1 MNHEY and CDR2 SMNVEV (reference sequence). The CDR3 contains 14 residues. V dropped 5 bases and J dropped 4; count of bases not matched to a gene: 2. The DNA of the CDR3 is TGTGCCAGCAGTGGACTAGCGGAATACAATGAGCAGTTCTTC. Amino acid sequence: CASSGLAEYNEQFF.